The T cell receptor beta chain described here comes from a study of blood T cells in healthy people across ages. A sample-barcoded 5' primer and a J-beta primer mix were used in a second PCR of roughly 6 to 11 cycles. TCRdb re-called the 5' RACE reads with MiXCR, one entry per CDR3 protein. The data hold over 700,000 distinct CDR3 sequences, with 25% observed a single time. Overall study results and limits: Correlation between TCR beta diversity and naive T cell percentage was strong. The fall in TCR beta diversity per million T cells was roughly linear with age.

The CDR3 totals 12 residues. The germline gives CDR1 SGHAT, CDR2 FQNNGV. Trimming cost V 6 bases and J 4 bases, with 6 bases left between them. Worth noting for this clonotype: Antigen specificity is unknown.

This sample also belongs to another study, concerning T cells of mothers and their children. That investigation notes: Material was donated by three healthy Caucasian mothers and their six children.

Sequencing was carried out using blood. The chain joins TRBV11-2 to TRBJ2-2; D gene ambiguous. The source of this sequence is a boy aged 5-17 years in good health. For the CDR3, the DNA is TGTGCCAGCAGGGCCCCCACCGGGGAGCTGTTTTTT. Translation: CASRAPTGELFF.